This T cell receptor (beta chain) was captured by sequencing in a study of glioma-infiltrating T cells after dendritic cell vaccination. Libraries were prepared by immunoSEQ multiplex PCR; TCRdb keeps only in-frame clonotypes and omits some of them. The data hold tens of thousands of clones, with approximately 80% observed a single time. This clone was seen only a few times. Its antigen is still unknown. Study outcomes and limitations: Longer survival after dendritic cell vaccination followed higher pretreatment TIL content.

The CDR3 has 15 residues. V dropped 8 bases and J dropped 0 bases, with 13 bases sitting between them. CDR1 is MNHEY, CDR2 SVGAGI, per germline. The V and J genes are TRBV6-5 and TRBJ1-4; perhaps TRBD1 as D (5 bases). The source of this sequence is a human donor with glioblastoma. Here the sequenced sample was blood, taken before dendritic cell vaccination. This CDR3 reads CASSGGVSTNEKLFF. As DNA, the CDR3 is TGTGCCAGCTCGGGGGGAGTGTCAACTAATGAAAAACTGTTTTTT.